The T cell receptor beta chain under discussion was sequenced for a study of identical twins (dated by TCRdb to between 2015 and 2016). Regarding the complete study: The study deep-sequenced TCR alpha and beta repertoires from monozygotic twins, unrelated adults of various ages and cord blood to test whether fetal clonotypes persist. To rule out contamination, the twin experiments were replicated at different times with different library preparation protocols. Findings and caveats that apply to the study as a whole: Compared with coincidental sharing between unrelated individuals, out-of-frame TCR alpha sequences shared between twins showed an excess of sequences with low generation probability. Because the same donors could not be followed over many years, the conclusions depended on cross-sectional statistical analysis. The excess sharing between twins in beta out-of-frame sequences was weaker because fewer shared sequences reduced the signal-to-noise ratio. Fewer insertions were carried by abundant cord blood beta clonotypes; a weaker similar trend was observed in young adult naive repertoires, while no such trend was observed in memory repertoires. Zero-insertion analyses could be partly confounded by invariant T cells such as MAIT and iNKT, although diverse VJ usage argued against such confounding for most clonotypes. In monozygotic twins, recombination models systematically underestimated out-of-frame TCR alpha sharing, but the models matched the sharing seen between unrelated individuals.

Every donor was a healthy Caucasian. This clonotype has a handful of counts. What this receptor recognizes is not known. Base quality data are lacking; no much larger clone is found one base away. Via the germline V gene, CDR1 is SGHRS and CDR2 YFSETQ. From the cysteine up to the phenylalanine, the CDR3 has a length of 16 residues. Just the 48-base CDR3 DNA is kept, in frame starting at base 1. Libraries were made using 5' RACE. TCRdb records Illumina HiSeq 2000 as the sequencer. A universal primer binding site was introduced by template switching, and a unique molecular identifier was present in the final cDNA, enabling accurate counting of TCR cDNA molecules. Specific primers in the conserved constant-segment region were used to synthesize first-strand cDNA for the TCR alpha and beta chains. To control for contamination, each cDNA library was double barcoded with a SMART-Mk sample barcode plus Illumina barcodes. TruSeq adapter sequences along with Illumina sample barcodes were introduced in two successive PCR steps. TCR alpha and beta cDNA libraries were sequenced on the Illumina HiSeq platform with custom primers. From the authors' description of their analysis: Raw reads were processed with MiGEC to extract unique molecular identifiers, and MiXCR was used to determine CDR3 positions. Recombination models were inferred per individual with the repgenHMM and IGoR tools using an EM algorithm. The analysis of shared clonotypes was done with the tcR package in R, with sharing normalized by the product of cloneset sizes. To study raw recombination without the effects of thymic and clonal selection, out-of-frame nonproductive sequences were analyzed. TCRdb took the public reads, trimmed them with fastp at Q25, ran MiXCR for clone calling and kept in-frame beta chains. Rows merge per CDR3 protein into single entries with the most common DNA and genes. The V and J calls come from TCRdb's annotation, not from the publication. Counted in this sample were around 1.7 million distinct CDR3 sequences; under 35% of them appeared once. The leading ten clones occupy 0.27% of the sample.

This clonotype was sampled from a newborn girl in good health. The V gene is TRBV5-1 and the J gene is TRBJ2-1, with a weak D call of TRBD2 (6 bases match). The J call is uncertain, as TRBJ2-7 better fits the DNA end. The sample taken for sequencing was cord blood. The nucleotides read TGCGCCAGCAGCCGGGACTCCCAAACGACCTACAATGAGCAGTACTTC. It is translated as CASSRDSQTTYNEQYF.